One TCR beta chain is described in this entry. The data derive from a study of OX40 agonist ivuxolimab in advanced cancers. Method: immunoSEQ multiplex PCR; TCRdb's copy keeps in-frame clones and lacks some. The sample comprises 26,000 or so clones, 88% of which are singletons, and about 20% rests with the top ten. The CDR3 consists of 15 residues. V dropped 3 bases and J dropped 3 bases, with 12 bases sitting between them. Germline loops: CDR1 LNHDA, CDR2 SQIVND (reference sequence). The sequence was collected from an adult with an advanced solid tumor such as melanoma, head and neck, liver or kidney cancer. The gene calls are TRBV19 and TRBJ1-5; possibly TRBD1 for D (5 bases). This material consisted of CD4+ or CD8+ T cells sorted from blood, taken in a trial of the OX40 agonist ivuxolimab. The CDR3 sequence is CASSIMRGPNQPQHF. The CDR3 region has the DNA TGTGCCAGTAGTATTATGCGGGGACCCAATCAGCCCCAGCATTTT.